This T cell receptor (beta chain) is from a study of lymphopenia after photon versus proton radiotherapy. Points from the study as a whole: Post-nadir TCR diversity decline inversely tracked overall survival among those who died.

This clone came up a few times. What it recognizes is unknown. Produced via immunoSEQ multiplex PCR; TCRdb's table is partial and in-frame only. This repertoire shows over 15,000 clones, about 85% found once; its top ten account for approximately 11%. The sequences come from peripheral blood, collected from a patient treated with proton-based radiotherapy. The sequence derives from a man aged 70-80 years with pancreatic cancer.

CDR3 amino acids: CASSRDGLGEQYF. The CDR3 DNA reads TGCGCCAGCAGCCGGGACGGCTTGGGGGAGCAGTACTTC. The chain joins TRBV5-1 to TRBJ2-7; D tentatively reads TRBD1 or TRBD2 (5 bases each). CDR1 and CDR2 (germline): SGHRS, YFSETQ. V was pared by 4 bases and J by 7 bases, with 15 bases between. The CDR3 is 13 amino acids.